Presented here are 25 T cell receptor beta chains from one specimen sequenced in a study of CD4 T cells in relation to SARS-CoV-2 and coronaviruses. Produced via immunoSEQ multiplex PCR; TCRdb's table is partial and in-frame only. The sample includes tens of thousands of clones, approximately 93% of them seen just once. Unexposed donor CD4+ T cells date from about 2011-2019, before the COVID-19 pandemic. The sequenced sample consisted of naive CD4+ T cells from PBMCs. This sample's subset: naive CD4+ T cells isolated by negative enrichment. The receptor set was obtained from a human donor in good health.

The chain combines TRBV11-2 with TRBJ2-3, with D hard to call. Between the trimmed V and J ends, which lost 6 bases and 11 bases, there was a span of 15 bases. The CDR3 runs to 12 residues. Germline lookup yields CDR1 SGHAT and CDR2 FQNNGV. The chain's CDR3 is CASSNPGLGQYF. CDR3 coding DNA: TGTGCCAGCAGTAACCCCGGATTAGGGCAGTATTTT.

The chain carries TRBV7-9 and TRBJ2-7, with 9 nucleotides matching TRBD1. V lost 4 bases and J lost 5; bases outside the gene matches: 9. This CDR3 region has 15 residues. Germline lookup yields CDR1 SEHNR and CDR2 FQNEAQ (reference sequence). The CDR3 spells CASSSTGGLKDEQYF. As DNA, the CDR3 is TGTGCCAGCAGCTCCACAGGGGGCTTAAAGGACGAGCAGTACTTC. Full variable domain (outside the CDR3, taken from reference TRBV7-9 and TRBJ2-7): DTGVSQNPRHKITKRGQNVTFRCDPISEHNRLYWYRQTLGQGPEFLTYFQNEAQLEKSRLLSDRFSAERPKGSFSTLEIQRTEQGDSAMYLCASSSTGGLKDEQYFGPGTRLTVT.

The chain carries TRBV9 and TRBJ2-3; no definite D call. The V and J ends lost 4 bases and 8 bases respectively, with 14 bases between them. CDR3 length: 13 residues. Germline V gives CDR1 SGDLS, CDR2 YYNGEE. CDR3 in DNA: TGTGCCAGCAGCCCACACAGTTCTGCTACGCAGTATTTT. This sequence encodes CASSPHSSATQYF.

The chain links TRBV7-6 to TRBJ1-1; 7 bases match TRBD1. V lost 4 bases to trimming and J lost 1 base; unmatched junction nucleotides: 12. Per germline, CDR1 SGHVS and CDR2 FNYEAQ. The CDR3 runs 17 residues. For the CDR3, the DNA is TGTGCCAGCAGCTCCCGAGATCAGGGGGGCTGGAACACTGAAGCTTTCTTT. Protein: CASSSRDQGGWNTEAFF.

The J gene is TRBJ1-2, the V gene TRBV5-1, with a possible D match to TRBD1 (6 bases). Trimming removed 2 bases at V and 2 bases at J, with 10 bases between. The CDR3 runs to 14 residues. CDR1 SGHRS and CDR2 YFSETQ come from the germline V gene. The CDR3: CASSFLQGNYGYTF. The CDR3 nucleotides read TGCGCCAGCAGCTTTCTACAGGGCAACTATGGCTACACCTTC.

This clone appeared a single time. This chain links TRBV15 with TRBJ1-6; 7 positions match TRBD1. Germline CDR1 LNHNV, CDR2 YYDKDF (reference sequence). The ends lost 8 bases at V and 10 bases at J; junction bases unmatched: 14. This CDR3 region has 15 residues. The CDR3 sequence is CATRQGLGLVSPLHF. CDR3 DNA sequence: TGTGCCACCCGACAGGGATTGGGTCTCGTGTCACCCCTCCACTTT.

This rearrangement joins TRBV6-2 or TRBV6-3 to TRBJ2-5, with D tentatively TRBD1 or TRBD2 (5 bases each). This CDR3 has 15 amino acids. The V gene lost 2 bases and the J gene lost 5 bases, with 15 bases spanning the gap. The germline V gene has CDR1 MNHEY and CDR2 SVGEGT. CDR3 sequence reads: CASSYAGGSYETQYF. In DNA form, the CDR3 reads TGTGCCAGCAGTTACGCTGGGGGATCCTACGAGACCCAGTACTTC.

This sequence joins TRBV18 and TRBJ1-1; D gene uncertain. Trimming took 3 bases from V and 5 from J, leaving 10 bases between them. The CDR3 loop spans 13 amino acids. The germline gives CDR1 KGHSH, CDR2 LQKENI. The CDR3 region is CASSPGVETEAFF. The CDR3 DNA sequence: TGTGCCAGCTCACCCGGGGTGGAAACTGAAGCTTTCTTT.

The table lists this clone with a few counts. The CDR3 region is CATSDTRTGSDTQYF. DNA of the CDR3: TGTGCCACCAGTGATACTCGGACAGGGTCCGATACGCAGTATTTT. The V call is TRBV24-1, the J call TRBJ2-3; 8 bases line up with TRBD1. The CDR3 runs 15 residues. J was trimmed by 6 bases and V by 3 bases; bases with no gene match: 7. Germline V gives CDR1 KGHDR, CDR2 SFDVKD.

The gene calls are TRBV18 and TRBJ2-3; D is uncertain. Trimming removed 2 bases at V and 1 base at J, with 16 bases between. CDR1 is KGHSH and CDR2 is LQKENI in the germline V gene. CDR3 length equals 17 residues. The CDR3 sequence: CASSPYRNDVGTDTQYF. The CDR3 DNA sequence: TGTGCCAGCTCACCATACCGAAATGACGTGGGCACAGATACGCAGTATTTT.

V is TRBV27 and J is TRBJ2-7; 10 nucleotides align to TRBD2. V shed 5 bases and J 2 bases; nucleotides not matched to a gene: 9. The CDR3 is made up of 16 amino acids. Germline CDR1 is MNHEY and CDR2 is SMNVEV (reference sequence). In nucleotides, the CDR3 is TGTGCCAGCAGTATATTAGCGGGGGGAAATACCTACGAGCAGTACTTC. Protein sequence: CASSILAGGNTYEQYF.

The chain combines TRBV27 with TRBJ1-6; 8 bases match TRBD1. The length of the CDR3 is 15 residues. J was trimmed by 9 bases and V by 5 bases; bases with no gene match: 9. Germline assignment: CDR1 MNHEY and CDR2 SMNVEV (reference sequence). CDR3 bases: TGTGCCAGCAGTCAAGGACAGGGTTCCGTTTCACCCCTCCACTTT. Its protein product is CASSQGQGSVSPLHF.

This chain connects TRBV4-3 to TRBJ2-2; maybe TRBD2 (6 bases). The CDR3 contains 19 residues. Trimming stripped 0 bases from V and 1 base from J, with 18 bases between. The germline gives CDR1 LGHNA, CDR2 YSLEER. The CDR3 DNA follows: TGCGCCAGCAGCCAAGAGGGTGGGGACTCACACAAGAACACCGGGGAGCTGTTTTTT. This codes for CASSQEGGDSHKNTGELFF.

The chain couples TRBV18 to TRBJ2-7; D remains unclear. Germline CDR1 and CDR2: KGHSH and LQKENI. The length of the CDR3 is 14 residues. Deletions cut 4 bases from V and 4 bases from J, with 14 bases between. The CDR3: CASSQGTDRYEQYF. CDR3 bases: TGTGCCAGCTCACAAGGCACGGACCGATACGAGCAGTACTTC.

V and J are TRBV6-5 and TRBJ1-5; D possibly corresponds to TRBD1 (5 bases). The germline V gene encodes CDR1 MNHEY and CDR2 SVGAGI. Trimming left V 5 bases short and J 8 bases short, with 10 bases between. This CDR3 contains 12 residues. For the CDR3, the DNA is TGTGCCAGCAGTAACCTGGGGGAGCCCCAGCATTTT. Its protein is CASSNLGEPQHF.

The J gene is TRBJ2-3, the V gene TRBV24-1; TRBD1 aligns across 11 bases. The CDR3 is made up of 15 amino acids. Trimming cost V 3 bases and J 4 bases; bases outside gene matches: 2. Germline-derived CDR1 and CDR2 are KGHDR and SFDVKD. The CDR3 DNA reads TGTGCCACCAGTGATCCGGGACAGGGGGCAGATACGCAGTATTTT. Protein product: CATSDPGQGADTQYF.

This sequence joins TRBV6-5 and TRBJ2-7; weak D call: TRBD1 (5 bases). Germline-derived CDR1 and CDR2 are MNHEY and SVGAGI. This CDR3 contains 14 residues. Trimming removed 8 bases from V and 1 base from J, with 15 bases in between. CDR3 sequence: CASQWGRNSYEQYF. In DNA, the CDR3 is TGTGCCAGCCAATGGGGCCGAAATTCCTACGAGCAGTACTTC.

The chain has TRBV18 and TRBJ1-4; perhaps TRBD1 as D (6 bases). V was pared by 6 bases and J by 1 base, with 15 bases between. The CDR3 extends over 16 amino acids. Germline values: CDR1 KGHSH, CDR2 LQKENI. DNA of the CDR3: TGTGCCAGCTCTTCCGGGACACCCCTAACTAATGAAAAACTGTTTTTT. Translation: CASSSGTPLTNEKLFF.

The chain links TRBV5-1 to TRBJ1-1, with D unresolved. The V end was cut by 0 bases, the J end by 1 base, with 13 bases between. Germline CDR1 is SGHRS and CDR2 is YFSETQ. CDR3 size: 16 residues. This chain's CDR3 is CASSLGLADTNTEAFF. CDR3 bases: TGCGCCAGCAGCTTGGGCTTGGCAGATACGAACACTGAAGCTTTCTTT.

The genes are TRBV28 and TRBJ2-7; possibly TRBD1 or TRBD2 for D (5 bases each). Trimming cost V 5 bases and J 2 bases, with 25 bases left between them. There are 18 residues in the CDR3. Germline V gives CDR1 MDHEN, CDR2 SYDVKM. Here the CDR3 reads CASSLISSGTERAYEQYF. For the CDR3, the DNA is TGTGCCAGCAGTCTTATATCCTCCGGGACGGAAAGGGCCTACGAGCAGTACTTC.

This clone appeared a single time. CDR3 residues: CASTGQGIWETQYF. The DNA of the CDR3 is TGTGCCAGCACGGGGCAGGGCATTTGGGAGACCCAGTACTTC. The J gene is TRBJ2-5, the V gene TRBV6-5; possibly TRBD1 or TRBD2 for D (5 bases each). The V and J ends lost 7 bases and 5 bases respectively, with 17 bases between them. The CDR3 sequence is 14 residues long. Germline assignment: CDR1 MNHEY and CDR2 SVGAGI.

V and J are TRBV12-3 or TRBV12-4 and TRBJ2-3; D unresolved. This CDR3 is 13 amino acids long. Trimming left V 7 bases short and J 0 bases short, with 8 bases between. The CDR3: CASMLVSTDTQYF. The CDR3, as DNA: TGTGCCAGCATGCTGGTTAGCACAGATACGCAGTATTTT.

This chain connects TRBV5-4 to TRBJ1-2, with no clear D. CDR3 length: 14 residues. Trimming stripped 4 bases from V and 0 bases from J, with 10 bases between. Looked up from germline, CDR1 is SGHNT and CDR2 is YYREEE (reference sequence). The CDR3 DNA reads as TGTGCCAGCAGCCCCGCTCCTCCTAACTATGGCTACACCTTC. Its protein product is CASSPAPPNYGYTF.

The chain joins TRBV6-2 or TRBV6-3 to TRBJ2-3; 8 nucleotides agree with TRBD2. Per the germline V gene, CDR1 is MNHEY and CDR2 is SVGEGT. Trimming took 3 bases from V and 1 from J; bases not matched to a gene: 9. This CDR3 spans 17 amino acids. The CDR3 DNA reads TGTGCCAGCAGTTATCTGGGCGGGGGGCCGCGCACAGATACGCAGTATTTT. Its protein is CASSYLGGGPRTDTQYF.

The J gene is TRBJ1-1, the V gene TRBV10-3, with TRBD1 matching 9 bases. CDR1 and CDR2 from the germline V gene are ENHRY and SYGVKD. This CDR3 is 15 amino acids long. J gave up 5 bases and V 3 bases, and 7 bases lay outside the gene matches. The CDR3 protein is CAISDTTGGSTEAFF. CDR3 sequence (DNA): TGTGCCATCAGTGACACGACAGGGGGTAGTACTGAAGCTTTCTTT.